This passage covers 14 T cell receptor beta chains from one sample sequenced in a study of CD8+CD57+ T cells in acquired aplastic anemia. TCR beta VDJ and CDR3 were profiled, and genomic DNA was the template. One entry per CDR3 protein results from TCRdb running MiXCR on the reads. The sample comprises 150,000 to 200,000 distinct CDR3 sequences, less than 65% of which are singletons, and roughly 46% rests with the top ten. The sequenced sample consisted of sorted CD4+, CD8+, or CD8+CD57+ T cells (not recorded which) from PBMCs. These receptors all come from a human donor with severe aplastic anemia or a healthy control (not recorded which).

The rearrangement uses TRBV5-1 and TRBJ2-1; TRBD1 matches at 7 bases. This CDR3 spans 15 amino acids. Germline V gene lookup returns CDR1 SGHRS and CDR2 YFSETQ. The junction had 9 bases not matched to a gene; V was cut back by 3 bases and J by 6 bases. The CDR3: CASSSDRVVGNEQFF. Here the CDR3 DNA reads TGCGCCAGCAGCTCCGACAGGGTAGTTGGCAATGAGCAGTTCTTC.

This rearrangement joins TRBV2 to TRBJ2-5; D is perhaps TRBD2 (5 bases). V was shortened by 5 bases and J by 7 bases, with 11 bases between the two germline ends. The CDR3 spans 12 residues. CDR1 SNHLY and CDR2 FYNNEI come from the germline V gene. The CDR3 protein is CASSPTTGTQYF. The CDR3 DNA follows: TGTGCCAGCAGTCCGACTACGGGGACCCAGTACTTC.

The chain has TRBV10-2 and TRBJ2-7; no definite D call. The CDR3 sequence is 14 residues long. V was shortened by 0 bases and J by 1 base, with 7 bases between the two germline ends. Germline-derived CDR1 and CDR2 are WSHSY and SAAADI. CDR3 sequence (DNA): TGCGCCAGCAGTGAGTCGCACGGTTCCTACGAGCAGTACTTC. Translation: CASSESHGSYEQYF.

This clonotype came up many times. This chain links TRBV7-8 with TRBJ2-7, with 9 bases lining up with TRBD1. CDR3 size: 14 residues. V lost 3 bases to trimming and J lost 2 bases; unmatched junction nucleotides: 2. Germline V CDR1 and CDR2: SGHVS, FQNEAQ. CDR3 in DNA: TGTGCCAGCAGCTTCGGGACAGGGACCTACGAGCAGTACTTC. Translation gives CASSFGTGTYEQYF.

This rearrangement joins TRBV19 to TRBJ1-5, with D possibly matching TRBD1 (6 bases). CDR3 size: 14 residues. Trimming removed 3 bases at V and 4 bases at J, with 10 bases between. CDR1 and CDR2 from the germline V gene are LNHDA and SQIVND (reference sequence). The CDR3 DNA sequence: TGTGCCAGTAGTATCCGACAGGCTAATCAGCCCCAGCATTTT. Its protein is CASSIRQANQPQHF.

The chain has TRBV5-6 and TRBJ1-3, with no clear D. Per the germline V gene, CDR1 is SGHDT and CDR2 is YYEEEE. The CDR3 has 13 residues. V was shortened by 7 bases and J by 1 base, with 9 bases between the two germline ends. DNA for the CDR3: TGTGCCAGCGCCCTCACTTCTGGAAACACCATATATTTT. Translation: CASALTSGNTIYF. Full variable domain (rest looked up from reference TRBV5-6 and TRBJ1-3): DAGVTQSPTHLIKTRGQQVTLRCSPKSGHDTVSWYQQALGQGPQFIFQYYEEEERQRGNFPDRFSGHQFPNYSSELNVNALLLGDSALYLCASALTSGNTIYFGEGSWLTVV.

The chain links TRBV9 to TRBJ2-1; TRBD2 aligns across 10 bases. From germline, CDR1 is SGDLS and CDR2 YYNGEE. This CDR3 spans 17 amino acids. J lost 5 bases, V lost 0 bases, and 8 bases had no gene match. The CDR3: CASSVAPSGRTHNEQFF. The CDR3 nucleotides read TGTGCCAGCAGCGTAGCGCCTAGCGGGAGAACGCACAATGAGCAGTTCTTC.

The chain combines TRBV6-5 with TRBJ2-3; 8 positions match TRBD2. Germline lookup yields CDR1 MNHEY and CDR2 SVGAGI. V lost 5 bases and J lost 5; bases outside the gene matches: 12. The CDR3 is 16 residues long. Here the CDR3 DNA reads TGTGCCAGCAGTGGAGGGCGGGGGGCAGTAGGAGATACGCAGTATTTT. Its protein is CASSGGRGAVGDTQYF.

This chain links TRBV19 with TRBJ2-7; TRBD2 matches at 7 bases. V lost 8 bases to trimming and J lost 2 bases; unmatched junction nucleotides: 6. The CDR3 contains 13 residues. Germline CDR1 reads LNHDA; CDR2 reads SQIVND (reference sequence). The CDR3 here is CASQREPTYEQYF. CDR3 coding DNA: TGTGCCAGTCAGCGGGAACCCACCTACGAGCAGTACTTC.

In DNA form, the CDR3 reads TGCAGTGCTAGTGGGACCATTCAGGGAGGCTATGGCTACACCTTC. Residues: CSASGTIQGGYGYTF. This chain connects TRBV20-1 to TRBJ1-2, with a weak D call TRBD1 (5 bases). The V gene's germline CDR1 is DFQATT and CDR2 SNEGSKA (reference sequence). V was cut by 3 bases and J by 4 bases, with 18 bases left in between. The CDR3 has 15 amino acids.

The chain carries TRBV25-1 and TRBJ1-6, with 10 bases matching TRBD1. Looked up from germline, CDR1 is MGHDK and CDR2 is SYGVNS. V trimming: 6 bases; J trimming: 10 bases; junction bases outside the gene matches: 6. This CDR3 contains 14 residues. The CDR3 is CASRETGQGSPLHF. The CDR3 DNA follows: TGTGCCAGCAGAGAGACGGGACAGGGGTCACCCCTCCACTTT.

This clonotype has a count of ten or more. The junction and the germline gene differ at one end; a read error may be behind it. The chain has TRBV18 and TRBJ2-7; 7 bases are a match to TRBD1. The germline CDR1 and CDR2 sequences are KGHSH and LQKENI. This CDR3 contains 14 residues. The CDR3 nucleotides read TGTGCCAGCTCGCCACCGGGACAGCTCTACGAGCAGTACTTC. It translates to CASSPPGQLYEQYF. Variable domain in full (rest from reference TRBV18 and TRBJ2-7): NAGVMQNPRHLVRRRGQEARLRCSPMKGHSHVYWYRQLPEEGLKFMVYLQKENIIDESGMPKERFSAEFPKEGPSILRIQQVVRGDSAAYFCASSPPGQLYEQYFGPGTRLTVT.

The CDR3, as DNA: TGTGCCAGCAGCGTAGGGGTACTAGCGGGGGGTTACAATGAGCAGTTCTTC. This encodes CASSVGVLAGGYNEQFF. The chain carries TRBV9 and TRBJ2-1, with TRBD2 identical over 12 bases. V gave up 0 bases and J gave up 4 bases; unmatched junction bases: 5. The germline gives CDR1 SGDLS, CDR2 YYNGEE. This CDR3 is built from 17 residues.

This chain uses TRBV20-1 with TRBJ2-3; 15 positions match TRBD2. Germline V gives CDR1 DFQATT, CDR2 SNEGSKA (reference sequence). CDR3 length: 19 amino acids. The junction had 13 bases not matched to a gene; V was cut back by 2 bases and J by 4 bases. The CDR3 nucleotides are TGCAGTGCTAGAACTTCCCCGGGACTAGCGGGGGGACGGGCAGATACGCAGTATTTT. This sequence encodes CSARTSPGLAGGRADTQYF.